This T cell receptor beta chain was identified during a study of blood T cell repertoires in COVID-19 (dated by TCRdb to 2020 to 2021). For the study in its entirety: Samples from collaborators originated in the United States, Italy and Spain and spanned both the acute and convalescent phases of COVID-19. The material from the prospective study consisted of cDNA or gDNA derived from T cells, B-cell-depleted T cells, or PBMCs. Subjects who had been exposed to COVID-19, were actively infected with it, or had recovered from it provided the deeply sampled blood TCRbeta repertoires that made up the dataset. The repertoires were made available in a free public database intended to serve as a resource for research on the immune response to SARS-CoV-2. Samples were obtained from the ongoing ImmuneRACE study (first 160 participants) and from over a thousand subjects provided by 6 global collaborators. The sample metadata nearly always contained a de-identified subject ID, COVID-19 status, age in years and sex. Where available, HLA class I and class II types were obtained from metadata supplied by the sample provider rather than from assay-based typing.

On this clone itself: The target of this receptor is not known. Per-nucleotide qualities are absent, and no much larger clonotype sits a single base away.

What the research found in general, with its limitations: Clinical and demographic metadata were provided uncurated, with the amount varying by source and participant.

V trim: 6 bases; J trim: 7 bases; unmatched bases: 9. There are 15 amino acids in the CDR3, from cysteine to phenylalanine inclusive. The entry retains the CDR3 DNA only, 45 bases that are in frame from base 1. Based on the germline V gene (reference sequence), the CDR1 and CDR2 sequences are LGHDT and YNNKEL. The immunoSEQ Assay, a bias-controlled multiplex PCR, was used to amplify TCRbeta CDR3 regions from genomic DNA. The original pipeline was this. Within the assay, amplification of reference gene primers was used to estimate how many nucleated cells each sample contained. To quantify the absolute abundance of each unique TCRbeta CDR3 rearrangement, sequence reads were collapsed and filtered. For each sample, productive Simpson clonality was calculated as the square root of Simpson's diversity index across productive rearrangements. The clones in this table, taken by TCRdb from immuneACCESS, are in-frame only. Not every clone is retained; where verified, under half of the shortfall comes from an unresolved V gene, and the cause of the rest is unknown. That table furnishes V, J and clone size, whereas the DNA furnished D and trimming. This sample gives 150,000 or so clones in total; around four fifths of them show up just once. Of the sample, less than 3.5% falls within the top ten clones.

Collaborating institutions collected whole blood in K2EDTA tubes following their own protocols. For TCRbeta analysis, collaborator samples were shipped as frozen whole blood, as isolated PBMCs, or as DNA extracted from either sample type. The sequencing sample was made of peripheral blood. The rearrangement joined TRBV3-1 (or the pseudogene TRBV3-2) to TRBJ1-3; 10 of the junction bases match TRBD1. The clonotype was recovered from a woman aged 60-75 years with acute or convalescent COVID-19. The sequenced DNA is TGTGCCAGCAGACTTCGGACAGGGGGGATGAACACCATATATTTT. The encoded protein is CASRLRTGGMNTIYF.